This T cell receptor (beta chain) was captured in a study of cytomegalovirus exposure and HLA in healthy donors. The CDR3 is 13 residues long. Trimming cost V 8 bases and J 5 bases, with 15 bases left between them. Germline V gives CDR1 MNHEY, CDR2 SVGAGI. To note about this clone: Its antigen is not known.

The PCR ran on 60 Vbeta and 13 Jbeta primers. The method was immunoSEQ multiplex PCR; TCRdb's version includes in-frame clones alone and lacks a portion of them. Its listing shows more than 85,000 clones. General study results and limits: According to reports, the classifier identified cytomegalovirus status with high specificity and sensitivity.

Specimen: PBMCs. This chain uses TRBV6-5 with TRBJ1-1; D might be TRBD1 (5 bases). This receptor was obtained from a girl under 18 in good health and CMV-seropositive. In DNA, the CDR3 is TGTGCCAGCGCCCTGGGGCCGAGGACTGAAGCTTTCTTT. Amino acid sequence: CASALGPRTEAFF.